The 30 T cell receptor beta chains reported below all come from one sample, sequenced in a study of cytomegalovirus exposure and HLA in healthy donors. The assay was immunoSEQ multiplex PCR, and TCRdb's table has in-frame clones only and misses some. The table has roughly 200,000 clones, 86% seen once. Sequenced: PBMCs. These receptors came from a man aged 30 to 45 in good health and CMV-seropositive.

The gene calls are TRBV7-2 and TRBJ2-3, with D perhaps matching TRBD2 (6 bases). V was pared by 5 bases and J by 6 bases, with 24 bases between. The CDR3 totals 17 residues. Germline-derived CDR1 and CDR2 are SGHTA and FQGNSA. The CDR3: CASSPSRRGASVDTQYF. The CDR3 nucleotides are TGTGCCAGCAGCCCCAGCCGGAGGGGCGCTTCTGTCGATACGCAGTATTTT.

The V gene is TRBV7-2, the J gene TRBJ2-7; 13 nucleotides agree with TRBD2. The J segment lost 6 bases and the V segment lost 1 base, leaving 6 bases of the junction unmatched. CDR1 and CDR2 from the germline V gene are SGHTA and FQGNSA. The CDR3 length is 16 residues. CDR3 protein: CASSLGRTSGRGEQYF. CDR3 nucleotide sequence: TGTGCCAGCAGCTTAGGGAGAACTAGCGGGAGGGGCGAGCAGTACTTC.

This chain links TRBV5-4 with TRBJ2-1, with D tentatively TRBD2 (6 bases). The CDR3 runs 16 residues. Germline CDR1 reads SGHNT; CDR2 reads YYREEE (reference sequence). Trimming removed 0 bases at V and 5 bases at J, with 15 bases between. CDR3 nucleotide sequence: TGTGCCAGCAGCTTGGCGGCGTCTAGCGCCCACAATGAGCAGTTCTTC. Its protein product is CASSLAASSAHNEQFF. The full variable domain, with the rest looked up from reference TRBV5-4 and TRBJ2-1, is ETGVTQSPTHLIKTRGQQVTLRCSSQSGHNTVSWYQQALGQGPQFIFQYYREEENGRGNFPPRFSGLQFPNYSSELNVNALELDDSALYLCASSLAASSAHNEQFFGPGTRLTVL.

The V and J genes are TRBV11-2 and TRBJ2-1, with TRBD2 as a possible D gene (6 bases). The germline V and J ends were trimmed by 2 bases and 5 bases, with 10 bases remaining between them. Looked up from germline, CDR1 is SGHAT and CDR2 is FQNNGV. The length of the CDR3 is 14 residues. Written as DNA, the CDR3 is TGTGCCAGCAGCTTAAGGGGAGGTAACAATGAGCAGTTCTTC. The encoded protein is CASSLRGGNNEQFF.

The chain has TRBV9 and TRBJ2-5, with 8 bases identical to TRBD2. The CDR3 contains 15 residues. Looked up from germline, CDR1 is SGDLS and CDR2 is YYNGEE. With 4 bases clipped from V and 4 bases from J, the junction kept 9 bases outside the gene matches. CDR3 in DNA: TGTGCCAGCAGCCCGGGGGGGGCCAGGCTAGAGACCCAGTACTTC. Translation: CASSPGGARLETQYF.

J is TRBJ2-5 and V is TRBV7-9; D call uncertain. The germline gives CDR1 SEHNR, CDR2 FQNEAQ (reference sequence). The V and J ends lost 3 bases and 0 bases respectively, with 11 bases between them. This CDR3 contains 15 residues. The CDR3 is CASSFYDPYQETQYF. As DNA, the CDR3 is TGTGCCAGCAGCTTTTACGACCCGTACCAAGAGACCCAGTACTTC.

CDR3 amino acids: CASSPLWEPREQYF. In DNA, the CDR3 is TGTGCCAGCAGTCCGCTTTGGGAGCCTCGGGAGCAGTACTTC. The chain recombines TRBV27 with TRBJ2-7, with D perhaps matching TRBD2 (5 bases). The germline V gene encodes CDR1 MNHEY and CDR2 SMNVEV (reference sequence). The CDR3 runs to 14 residues. The ends were cut back, 5 bases at V and 7 bases at J, with 18 bases in the middle.

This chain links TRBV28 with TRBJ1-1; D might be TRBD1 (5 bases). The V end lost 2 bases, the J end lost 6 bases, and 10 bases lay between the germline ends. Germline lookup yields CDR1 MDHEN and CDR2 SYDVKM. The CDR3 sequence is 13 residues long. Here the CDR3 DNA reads TGTGCCAGCAGTTTAGTCGGCAGGGCTGAAGCTTTCTTT. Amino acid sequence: CASSLVGRAEAFF.

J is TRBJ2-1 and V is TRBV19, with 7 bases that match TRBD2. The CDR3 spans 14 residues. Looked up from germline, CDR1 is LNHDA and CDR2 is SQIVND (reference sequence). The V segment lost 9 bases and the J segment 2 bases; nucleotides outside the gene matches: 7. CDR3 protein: CASEGGRAYNEQFF. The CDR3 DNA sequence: TGTGCCAGCGAGGGCGGGAGAGCCTACAATGAGCAGTTCTTC.

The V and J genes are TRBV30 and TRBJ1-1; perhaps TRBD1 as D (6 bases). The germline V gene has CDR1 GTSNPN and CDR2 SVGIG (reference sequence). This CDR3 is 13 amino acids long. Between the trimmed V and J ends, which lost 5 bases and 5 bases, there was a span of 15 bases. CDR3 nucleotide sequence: TGTGCCTGGGGGAACAGGGTCGGGACTGAAGCTTTCTTT. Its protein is CAWGNRVGTEAFF.

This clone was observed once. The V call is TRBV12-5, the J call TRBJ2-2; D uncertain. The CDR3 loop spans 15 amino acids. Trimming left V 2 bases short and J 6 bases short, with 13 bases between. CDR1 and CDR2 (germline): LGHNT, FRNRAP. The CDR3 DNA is TGTGCTAGTGGTTTGTCGGTAGGGCTCGCCGGGGAGCTGTTTTTT. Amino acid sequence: CASGLSVGLAGELFF.

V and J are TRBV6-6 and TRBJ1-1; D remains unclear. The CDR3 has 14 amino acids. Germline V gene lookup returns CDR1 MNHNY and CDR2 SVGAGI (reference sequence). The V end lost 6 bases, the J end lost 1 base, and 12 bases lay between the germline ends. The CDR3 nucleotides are TGTGCCAGCAGCCAAACTCGCTCGAACACTGAAGCTTTCTTT. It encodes CASSQTRSNTEAFF.

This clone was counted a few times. In nucleotides, the CDR3 is TGTGCCAGCAGTTACGCGGCGGGAGAGCAGTACTTC. It encodes CASSYAAGEQYF. V is TRBV27 and J is TRBJ2-7; D possibly corresponds to TRBD2 (6 bases). CDR3 length: 12 residues. The germline CDR1 and CDR2 sequences are MNHEY and SMNVEV (reference sequence). The germline V and J ends were trimmed by 4 bases and 7 bases, with 11 bases remaining between them.

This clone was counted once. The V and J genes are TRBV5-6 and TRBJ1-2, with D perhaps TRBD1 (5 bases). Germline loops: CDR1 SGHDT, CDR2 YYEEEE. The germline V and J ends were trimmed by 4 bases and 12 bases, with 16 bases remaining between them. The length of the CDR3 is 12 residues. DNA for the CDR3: TGTGCCAGCAGCCCGTCAGGGTTTGCAGACACCTTC. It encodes CASSPSGFADTF.

The DNA of the CDR3 is TGCAGCGCCACGACCAGTCCGAACACTGAAGCTTTCTTT. Its translation: CSATTSPNTEAFF. This sequence joins TRBV29-1 and TRBJ1-1; no reliable D call. CDR1 SQVTM and CDR2 ANQGSEA come from the germline V gene. CDR3 length: 13 amino acids. Trimming stripped 7 bases from V and 1 base from J, with 13 bases between.

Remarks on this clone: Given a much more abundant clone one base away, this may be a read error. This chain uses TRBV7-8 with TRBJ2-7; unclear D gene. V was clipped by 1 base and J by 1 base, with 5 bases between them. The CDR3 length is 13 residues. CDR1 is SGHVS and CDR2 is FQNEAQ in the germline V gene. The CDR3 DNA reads TGTGCCAGCAGCTTAGACAGATCCTACGAGCAGTACTTC. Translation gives CASSLDRSYEQYF.

In nucleotides, the CDR3 is TGTGCCAGCAGCTTAATAACAGCGGTTCCCGAGCAGTACTTC. Translated, it gives CASSLITAVPEQYF. The chain couples TRBV7-2 to TRBJ2-7; tentative D call: TRBD2 (5 bases). Trimming shortened V by 2 bases and J by 6 bases, and 14 bases separated the two germline ends. The V gene's germline CDR1 is SGHTA and CDR2 FQGNSA. This CDR3 has 14 amino acids.

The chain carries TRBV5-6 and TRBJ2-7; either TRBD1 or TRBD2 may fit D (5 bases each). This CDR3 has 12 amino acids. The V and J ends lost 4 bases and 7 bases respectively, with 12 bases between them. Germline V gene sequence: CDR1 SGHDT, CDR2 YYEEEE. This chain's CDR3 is CASSRGEREQYF. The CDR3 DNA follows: TGTGCCAGCAGCCGAGGGGAACGGGAGCAGTACTTC. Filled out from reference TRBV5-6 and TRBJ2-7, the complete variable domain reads DAGVTQSPTHLIKTRGQQVTLRCSPKSGHDTVSWYQQALGQGPQFIFQYYEEEERQRGNFPDRFSGHQFPNYSSELNVNALLLGDSALYLCASSRGEREQYFGPGTRLTVT.

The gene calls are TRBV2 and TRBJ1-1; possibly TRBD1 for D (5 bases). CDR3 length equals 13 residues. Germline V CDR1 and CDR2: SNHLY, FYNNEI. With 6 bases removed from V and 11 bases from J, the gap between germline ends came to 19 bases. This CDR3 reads CASRTEPWGEAFF. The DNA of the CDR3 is TGTGCCAGCAGAACCGAACCTTGGGGGGAGGCTTTCTTT.

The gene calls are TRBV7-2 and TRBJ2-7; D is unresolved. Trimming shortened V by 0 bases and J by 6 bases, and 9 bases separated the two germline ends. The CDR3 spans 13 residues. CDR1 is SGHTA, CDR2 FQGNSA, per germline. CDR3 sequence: CASSLAVSGEQYF. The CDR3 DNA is TGTGCCAGCAGCTTAGCGGTGTCCGGCGAGCAGTACTTC.

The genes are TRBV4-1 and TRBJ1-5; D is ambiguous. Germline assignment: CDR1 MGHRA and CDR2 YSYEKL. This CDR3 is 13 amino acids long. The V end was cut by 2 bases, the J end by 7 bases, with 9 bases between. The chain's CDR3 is CASSQMTDQPQHF. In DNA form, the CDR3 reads TGCGCCAGCAGCCAAATGACGGACCAGCCCCAGCATTTT.

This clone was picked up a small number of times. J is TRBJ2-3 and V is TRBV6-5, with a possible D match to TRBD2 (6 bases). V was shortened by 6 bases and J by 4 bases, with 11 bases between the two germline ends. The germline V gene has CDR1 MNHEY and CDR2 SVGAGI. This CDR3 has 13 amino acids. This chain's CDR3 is CASRQPGADTQYF. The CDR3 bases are TGTGCCAGCAGGCAACCGGGGGCAGATACGCAGTATTTT.

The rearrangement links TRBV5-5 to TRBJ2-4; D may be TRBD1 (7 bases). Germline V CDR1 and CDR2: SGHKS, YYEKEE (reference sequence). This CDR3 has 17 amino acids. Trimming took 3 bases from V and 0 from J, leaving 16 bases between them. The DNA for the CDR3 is TGTGCCAGCAGCTCCTGGACAGGAGGGTCAGCCAAAAACATTCAGTACTTC. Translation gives CASSSWTGGSAKNIQYF. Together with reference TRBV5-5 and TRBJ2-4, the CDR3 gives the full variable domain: DAGVTQSPTHLIKTRGQQVTLRCSPISGHKSVSWYQQVLGQGPQFIFQYYEKEERGRGNFPDRFSARQFPNYSSELNVNALLLGDSALYLCASSSWTGGSAKNIQYFGAGTRLSVL.

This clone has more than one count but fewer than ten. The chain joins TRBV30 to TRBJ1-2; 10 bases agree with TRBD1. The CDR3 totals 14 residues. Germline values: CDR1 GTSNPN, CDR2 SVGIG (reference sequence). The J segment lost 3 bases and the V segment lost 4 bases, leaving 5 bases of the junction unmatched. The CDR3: CAWTLTGGYYGYTF. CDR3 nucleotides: TGTGCCTGGACCCTGACAGGGGGCTACTATGGCTACACCTTC.

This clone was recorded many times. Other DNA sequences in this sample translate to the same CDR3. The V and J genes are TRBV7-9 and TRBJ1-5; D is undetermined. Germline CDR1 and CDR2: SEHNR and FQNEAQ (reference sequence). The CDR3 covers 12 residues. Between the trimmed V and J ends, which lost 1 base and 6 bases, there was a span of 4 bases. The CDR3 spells CASSLGSQPQHF. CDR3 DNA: TGTGCCAGCAGCTTAGGGAGTCAGCCCCAGCATTTT.

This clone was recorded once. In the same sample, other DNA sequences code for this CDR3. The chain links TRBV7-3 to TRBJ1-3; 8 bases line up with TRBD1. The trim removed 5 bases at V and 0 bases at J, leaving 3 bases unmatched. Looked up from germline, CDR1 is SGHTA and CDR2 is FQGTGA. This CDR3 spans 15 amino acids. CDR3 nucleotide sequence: TGTGCCAGCAGCCTTACAGGGGGCTCTGGAAACACCATATATTTT. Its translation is CASSLTGGSGNTIYF.

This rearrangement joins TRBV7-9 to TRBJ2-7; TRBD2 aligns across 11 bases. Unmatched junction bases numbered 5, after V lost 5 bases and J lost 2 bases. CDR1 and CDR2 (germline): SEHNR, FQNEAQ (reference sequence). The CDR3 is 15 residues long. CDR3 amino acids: CASSGGTSGPYEQYF. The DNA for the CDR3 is TGTGCCAGCAGCGGGGGGACTAGCGGTCCCTACGAGCAGTACTTC.

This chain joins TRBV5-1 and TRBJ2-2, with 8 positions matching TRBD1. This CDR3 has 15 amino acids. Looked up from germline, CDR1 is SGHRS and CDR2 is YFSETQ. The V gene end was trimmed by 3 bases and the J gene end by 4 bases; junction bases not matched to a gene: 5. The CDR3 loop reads CASSSDREVTGELFF. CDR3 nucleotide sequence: TGCGCCAGCAGCTCGGACAGGGAGGTCACCGGGGAGCTGTTTTTT.

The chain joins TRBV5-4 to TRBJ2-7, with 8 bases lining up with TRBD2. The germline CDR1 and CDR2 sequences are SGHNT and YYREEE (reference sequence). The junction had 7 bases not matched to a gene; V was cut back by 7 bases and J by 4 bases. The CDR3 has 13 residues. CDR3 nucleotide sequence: TGTGCCAGCTCGGGGGGGCGATGGTACGAGCAGTACTTC. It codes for CASSGGRWYEQYF. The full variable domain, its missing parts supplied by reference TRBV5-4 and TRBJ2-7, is ETGVTQSPTHLIKTRGQQVTLRCSSQSGHNTVSWYQQALGQGPQFIFQYYREEENGRGNFPPRFSGLQFPNYSSELNVNALELDDSALYLCASSGGRWYEQYFGPGTRLTVT.

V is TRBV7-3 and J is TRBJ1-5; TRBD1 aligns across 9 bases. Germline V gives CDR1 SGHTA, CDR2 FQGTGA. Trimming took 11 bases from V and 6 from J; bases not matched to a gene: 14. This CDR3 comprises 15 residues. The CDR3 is CASSSTGGTGQPQHF. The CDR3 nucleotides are TGTGCCTCCAGTTCAACAGGGGGCACGGGTCAGCCCCAGCATTTT.